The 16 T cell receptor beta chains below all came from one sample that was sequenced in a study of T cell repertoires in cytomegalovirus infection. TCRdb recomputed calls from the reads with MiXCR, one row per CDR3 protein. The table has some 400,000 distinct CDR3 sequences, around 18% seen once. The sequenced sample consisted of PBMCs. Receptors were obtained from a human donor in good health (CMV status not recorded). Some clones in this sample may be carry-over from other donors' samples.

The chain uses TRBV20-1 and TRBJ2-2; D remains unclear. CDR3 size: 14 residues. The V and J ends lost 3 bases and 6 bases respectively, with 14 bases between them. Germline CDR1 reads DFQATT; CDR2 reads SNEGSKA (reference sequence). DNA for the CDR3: TGCAGTGCTAGCTCCACTTCCGACGCCGGGGAGCTGTTTTTT. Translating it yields CSASSTSDAGELFF.

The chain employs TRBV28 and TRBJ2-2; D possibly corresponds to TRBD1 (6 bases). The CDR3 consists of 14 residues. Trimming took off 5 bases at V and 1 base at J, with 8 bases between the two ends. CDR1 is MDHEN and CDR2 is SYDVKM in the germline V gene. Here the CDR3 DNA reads TGTGCCAGCAGTGGACAGATGAACACCGGGGAGCTGTTTTTT. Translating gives CASSGQMNTGELFF.

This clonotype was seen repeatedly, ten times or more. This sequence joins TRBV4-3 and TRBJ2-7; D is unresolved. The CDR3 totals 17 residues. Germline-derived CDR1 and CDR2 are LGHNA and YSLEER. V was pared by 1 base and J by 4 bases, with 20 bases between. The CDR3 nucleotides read TGCGCCAGCAGCCAAGCTTTAGGCACAACGGTTGGGTACGAGCAGTACTTC. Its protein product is CASSQALGTTVGYEQYF.

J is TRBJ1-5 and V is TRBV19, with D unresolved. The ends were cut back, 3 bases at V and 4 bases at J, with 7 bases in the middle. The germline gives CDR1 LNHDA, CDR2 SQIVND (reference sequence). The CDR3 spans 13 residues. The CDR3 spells CASSMSRNQPQHF. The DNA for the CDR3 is TGTGCCAGTAGTATGTCCAGAAATCAGCCCCAGCATTTT. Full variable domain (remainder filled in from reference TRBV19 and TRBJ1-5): DGGITQSPKYLFRKEGQNVTLSCEQNLNHDAMYWYRQDPGQGLRLIYYSQIVNDFQKGDIAEGYSVSREKKESFPLTVTSAQKNPTAFYLCASSMSRNQPQHFGDGTRLSIL.

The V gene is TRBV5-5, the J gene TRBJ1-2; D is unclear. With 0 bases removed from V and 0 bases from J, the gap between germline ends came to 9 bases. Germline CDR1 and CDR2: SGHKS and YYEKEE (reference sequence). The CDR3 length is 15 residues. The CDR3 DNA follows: TGTGCCAGCAGCTTGGACGGATGGGCTAACTATGGCTACACCTTC. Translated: CASSLDGWANYGYTF.

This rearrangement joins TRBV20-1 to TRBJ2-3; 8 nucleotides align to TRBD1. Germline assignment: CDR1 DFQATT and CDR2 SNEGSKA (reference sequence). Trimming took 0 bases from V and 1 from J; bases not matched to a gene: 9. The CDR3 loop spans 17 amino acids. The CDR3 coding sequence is TGCAGTGCTAGAGAAGGGAAGGTCAGGGGGCGCACAGATACGCAGTATTTT. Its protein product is CSAREGKVRGRTDTQYF.

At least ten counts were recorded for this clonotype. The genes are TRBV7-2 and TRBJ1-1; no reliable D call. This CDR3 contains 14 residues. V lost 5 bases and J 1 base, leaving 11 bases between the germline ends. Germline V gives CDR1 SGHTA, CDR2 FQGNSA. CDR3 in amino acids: CASSPRTQNTEAFF. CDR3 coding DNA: TGTGCCAGCAGCCCCCGGACCCAGAACACTGAAGCTTTCTTT.

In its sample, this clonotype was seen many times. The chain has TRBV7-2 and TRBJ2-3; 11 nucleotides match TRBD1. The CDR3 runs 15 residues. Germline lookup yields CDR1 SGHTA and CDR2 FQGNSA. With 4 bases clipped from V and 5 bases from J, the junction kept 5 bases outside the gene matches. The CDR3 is CASSSGQGAIDTQYF. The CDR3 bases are TGTGCCAGCAGCTCAGGACAGGGGGCTATAGATACGCAGTATTTT. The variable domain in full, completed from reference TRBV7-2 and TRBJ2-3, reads GAGVSQSPSNKVTEKGKDVELRCDPISGHTALYWYRQSLGQGLEFLIYFQGNSAPDKSGLPSDRFSAERTGGSVSTLTIQRTQQEDSAVYLCASSSGQGAIDTQYFGPGTRLTVL.

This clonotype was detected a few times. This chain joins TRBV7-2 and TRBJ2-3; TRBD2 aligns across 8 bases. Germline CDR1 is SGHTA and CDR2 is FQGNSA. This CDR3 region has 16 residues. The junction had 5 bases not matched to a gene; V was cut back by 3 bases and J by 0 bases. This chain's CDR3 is CASSFGAGGSTDTQYF. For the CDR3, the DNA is TGTGCCAGCAGCTTCGGGGCGGGGGGAAGCACAGATACGCAGTATTTT.

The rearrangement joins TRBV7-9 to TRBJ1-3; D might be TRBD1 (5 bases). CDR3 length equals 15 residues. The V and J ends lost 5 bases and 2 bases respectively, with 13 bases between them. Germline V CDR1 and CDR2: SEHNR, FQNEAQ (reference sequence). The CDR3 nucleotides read TGTGCCAGCAGCCCCCTCCCAGGGACTGGAAACACCATATATTTT. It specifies CASSPLPGTGNTIYF.

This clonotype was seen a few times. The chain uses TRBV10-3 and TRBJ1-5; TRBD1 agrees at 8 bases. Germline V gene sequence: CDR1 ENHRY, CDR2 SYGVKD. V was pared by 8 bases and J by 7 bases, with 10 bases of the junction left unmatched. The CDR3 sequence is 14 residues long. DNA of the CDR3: TGTGCCATCGCGCCAGGGGGCTTTGGGCAGCCCCAGCATTTT. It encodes CAIAPGGFGQPQHF.

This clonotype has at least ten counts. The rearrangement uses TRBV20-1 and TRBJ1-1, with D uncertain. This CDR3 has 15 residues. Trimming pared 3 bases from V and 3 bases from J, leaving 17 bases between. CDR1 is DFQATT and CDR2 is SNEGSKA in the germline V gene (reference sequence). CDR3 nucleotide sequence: TGCAGTGCTAGCTTTGGTGGCTCGTTGGACACTGAAGCTTTCTTT. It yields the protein CSASFGGSLDTEAFF.

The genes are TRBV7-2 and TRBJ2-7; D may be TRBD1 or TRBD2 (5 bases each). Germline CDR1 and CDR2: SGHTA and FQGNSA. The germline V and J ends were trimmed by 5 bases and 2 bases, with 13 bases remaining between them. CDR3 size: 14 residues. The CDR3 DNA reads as TGTGCCAGCAGCCCCTGGGACCAAACCTACGAGCAGTACTTC. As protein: CASSPWDQTYEQYF.

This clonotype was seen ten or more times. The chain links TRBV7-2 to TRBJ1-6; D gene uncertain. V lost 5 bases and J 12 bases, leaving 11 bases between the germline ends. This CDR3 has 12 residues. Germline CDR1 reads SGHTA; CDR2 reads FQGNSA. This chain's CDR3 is CASSPAYRPLHF. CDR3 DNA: TGTGCCAGCAGCCCCGCCTACCGACCCCTCCACTTT.

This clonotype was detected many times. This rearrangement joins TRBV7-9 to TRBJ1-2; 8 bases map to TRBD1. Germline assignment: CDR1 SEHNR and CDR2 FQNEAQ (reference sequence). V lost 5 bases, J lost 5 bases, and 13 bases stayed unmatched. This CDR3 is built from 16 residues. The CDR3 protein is CASSLKPDRDGYGYTF. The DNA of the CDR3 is TGTGCCAGCAGCCTGAAGCCGGACAGGGATGGGTATGGCTACACCTTC.

CDR3 residues: CSAPRGQGEETQYF. CDR3 nucleotides: TGCAGTGCTCCACGGGGACAGGGCGAGGAGACCCAGTACTTC. This rearrangement joins TRBV20-1 to TRBJ2-5; 9 positions agree with TRBD1. Germline CDR1 reads DFQATT; CDR2 reads SNEGSKA (reference sequence). The CDR3 runs 14 residues. V lost 5 bases and J lost 5; bases outside the gene matches: 9.